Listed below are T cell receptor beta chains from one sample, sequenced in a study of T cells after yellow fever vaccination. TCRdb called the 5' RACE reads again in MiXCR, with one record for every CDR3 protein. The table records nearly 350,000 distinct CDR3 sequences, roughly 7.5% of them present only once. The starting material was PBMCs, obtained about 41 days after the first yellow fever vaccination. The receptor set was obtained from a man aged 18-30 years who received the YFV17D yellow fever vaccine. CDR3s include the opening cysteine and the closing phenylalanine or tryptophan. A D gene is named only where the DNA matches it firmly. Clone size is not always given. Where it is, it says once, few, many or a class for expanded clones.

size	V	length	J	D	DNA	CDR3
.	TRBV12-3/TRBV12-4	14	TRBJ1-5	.	TGTGCCAGCAGAGGGAGGGGGAGCAATCAGCCCCAGCATTTT	CASRGRGSNQPQHF
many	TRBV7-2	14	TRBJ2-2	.	TGTGCCAGCAGCTTGCACTCTGGGACCGGGGAGCTGTTTTTT	CASSLHSGTGELFF
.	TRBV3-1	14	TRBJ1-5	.	TGTGCCAGCAGCCCCGGGACGGCTAGTCAGCCCCAGCATTTT	CASSPGTASQPQHF
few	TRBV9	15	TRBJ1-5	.	TGTGCCAGCAGCGGAGAGGGGGGGGGAGGCCAGCCCCAGCATTTT	CASSGEGGGGQPQHF
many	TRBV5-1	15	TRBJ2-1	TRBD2	TGCGCCAGCAGCTTAGCGGGGGGGCCATGGAATGAGCAGTTCTTC	CASSLAGGPWNEQFF
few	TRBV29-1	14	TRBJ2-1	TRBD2	TGCAGCGTTGGAAGCGGGGGCGCTCACAATGAGCAGTTCTTC	CSVGSGGAHNEQFF
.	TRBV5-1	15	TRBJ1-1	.	TGCGCCAGCAGCAGCGGTGACGGAGCATACACTGAAGCTTTCTTT	CASSSGDGAYTEAFF
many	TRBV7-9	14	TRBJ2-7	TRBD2	TGTGCCAGCAGCTTCGGGGGGGAAGCCTACGAGCAGTACTTC	CASSFGGEAYEQYF
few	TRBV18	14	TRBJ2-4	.	TGTGCCAGCTCCCCCGACAGTTCCAAAAACATTCAGTACTTC	CASSPDSSKNIQYF
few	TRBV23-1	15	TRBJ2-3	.	TGCGCCAGCAGACGCCAGGGGGGGATCACAGATACGCAGTATTTT	CASRRQGGITDTQYF
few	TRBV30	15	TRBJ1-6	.	TGTGCCTGGAGACAGCCAAGCTCCTATAATTCACCCCTCCACTTT	CAWRQPSSYNSPLHF